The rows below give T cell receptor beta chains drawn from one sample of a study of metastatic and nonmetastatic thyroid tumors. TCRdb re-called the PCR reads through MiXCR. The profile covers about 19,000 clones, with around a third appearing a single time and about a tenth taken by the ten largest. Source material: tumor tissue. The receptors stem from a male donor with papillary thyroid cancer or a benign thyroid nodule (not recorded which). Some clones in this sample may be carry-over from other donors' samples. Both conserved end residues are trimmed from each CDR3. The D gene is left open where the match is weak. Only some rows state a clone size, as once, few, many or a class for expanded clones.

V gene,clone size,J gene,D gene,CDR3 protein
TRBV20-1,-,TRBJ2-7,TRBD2,SARPLPGLAGGPYEQY
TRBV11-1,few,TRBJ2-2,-,ASSLVLLASTGELF
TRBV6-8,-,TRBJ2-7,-,ARGEQY
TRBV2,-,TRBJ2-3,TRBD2,ASSDRAGGVVATDPQY
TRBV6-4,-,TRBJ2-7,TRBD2,ASSALAVGSYEQY
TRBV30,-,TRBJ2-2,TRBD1,AWNVQGASGELF
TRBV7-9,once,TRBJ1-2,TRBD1,ASSPRTGSYGYT
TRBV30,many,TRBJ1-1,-,AWTSKTLGNTEAF
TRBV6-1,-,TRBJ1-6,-,ASRVTESSYNSPLH
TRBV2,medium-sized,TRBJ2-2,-,ASSGQGGAGELF
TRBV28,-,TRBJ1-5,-,ASSFGITVLQPQH
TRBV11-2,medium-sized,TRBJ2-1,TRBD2,ASSRGAGDRGQF
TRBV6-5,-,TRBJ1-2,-,ASSYGQVIVGYT
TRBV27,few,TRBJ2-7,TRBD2,ASSLSLSGTPYEQY
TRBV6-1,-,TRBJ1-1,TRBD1,ASSRTGENTEAF
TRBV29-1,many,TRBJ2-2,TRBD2,SVAGREGSNTGELF
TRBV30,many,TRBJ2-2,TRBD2,AWNPGLAGQRELF
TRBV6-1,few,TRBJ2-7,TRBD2,ASRQTSSEQY
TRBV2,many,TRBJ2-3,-,AVLAGALLDTQY
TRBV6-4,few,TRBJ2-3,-,ASSPADTDTQY
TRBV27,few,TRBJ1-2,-,ASRKGEVDGYT
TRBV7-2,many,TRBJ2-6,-,ASSLGQGLGANVLT
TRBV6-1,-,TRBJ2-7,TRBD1,ASSAPGGQSSYEQY
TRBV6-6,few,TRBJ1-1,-,ASSYSHLVNTEAF